Following are 29 T cell receptor beta chains from one sample sequenced in a study of OX40 agonist ivuxolimab in advanced cancers. Method: immunoSEQ multiplex PCR; TCRdb's copy keeps in-frame clones and lacks some. This sample has approximately 90,000 clones; 88% occur once, and the top ten carry approximately 0.26%. The sequences come from CD4+ or CD8+ T cells sorted from blood, collected in a trial of the OX40 agonist ivuxolimab. The receptors shown here come from an adult with an advanced solid tumor such as melanoma, head and neck, liver or kidney cancer.

The genes are TRBV5-4 and TRBJ1-6, with TRBD1 as a possible D gene (6 bases). Germline CDR1 and CDR2: SGHNT and YYREEE (reference sequence). The CDR3 loop spans 13 amino acids. V lost 2 bases, J lost 7 bases, and 7 bases lay in between. The CDR3 protein is CASSFTGNSPLHF. CDR3 coding DNA: TGTGCCAGCAGCTTTACAGGGAATTCACCCCTCCACTTT.

This chain uses TRBV28 with TRBJ2-5; unclear D gene. Germline V lookup: CDR1 MDHEN, CDR2 SYDVKM. The V and J ends lost 4 bases and 6 bases respectively, with 15 bases between them. The CDR3 has 14 amino acids. The CDR3 DNA is TGTGCCAGCAGTTCGCAGGCGTCGTACAAGACCCAGTACTTC. It codes for CASSSQASYKTQYF.

The chain has TRBV6-5 and TRBJ1-1; TRBD1 matches 10 bases. Germline V gene lookup returns CDR1 MNHEY and CDR2 SVGAGI. The CDR3 has 14 residues. V lost 6 bases and J lost 4; bases outside the gene matches: 5. Written as DNA, the CDR3 is TGTGCCAGCAGCTGGGACAGGGGTTCCACTGAAGCTTTCTTT. It translates to CASSWDRGSTEAFF.

This clone was picked up many times. This rearrangement joins TRBV5-4 to TRBJ1-5, with D unresolved. V was cut by 0 bases and J by 8 bases, with 18 bases left in between. Looked up from germline, CDR1 is SGHNT and CDR2 is YYREEE (reference sequence). The CDR3 is 16 amino acids. The CDR3 DNA reads as TGTGCCAGCAGCTTGGTCCTACGGGAGGGAAGGGAGCCCCAGCATTTT. It yields the protein CASSLVLREGREPQHF.

The J gene is TRBJ2-5, the V gene TRBV19; D possibly uses TRBD1 or TRBD2 (5 bases each). V shed 3 bases and J shed 3 bases, with 8 bases lying between them. The CDR3 runs to 13 residues. Looked up from germline, CDR1 is LNHDA and CDR2 is SQIVND (reference sequence). CDR3 amino acids: CASSMGVEETQYF. The CDR3 nucleotides are TGTGCCAGTAGTATGGGGGTCGAAGAGACCCAGTACTTC.

The chain employs TRBV19 and TRBJ2-3, with 10 bases that match TRBD2. The CDR3 spans 17 residues. After removal of 0 bases from V and 7 bases from J, the junction contained 10 bases not matched to a gene. Per the germline V gene, CDR1 is LNHDA and CDR2 is SQIVND (reference sequence). The CDR3 DNA follows: TGTGCCAGTAGTATAGATGCTAGCGGGGGCCAAGCCAATACGCAGTATTTT. It codes for CASSIDASGGQANTQYF.

The gene calls are TRBV19 and TRBJ1-5, with D unclear. The CDR3 is made up of 13 amino acids. The V end lost 3 bases, the J end lost 6 bases, and 9 bases lay between the germline ends. Germline V gene lookup returns CDR1 LNHDA and CDR2 SQIVND (reference sequence). This chain's CDR3 is CASSIEGGQPQHF. The CDR3 DNA reads as TGTGCCAGTAGTATCGAGGGAGGTCAGCCCCAGCATTTT. The whole variable domain, filled in from reference TRBV19 and TRBJ1-5, reads DGGITQSPKYLFRKEGQNVTLSCEQNLNHDAMYWYRQDPGQGLRLIYYSQIVNDFQKGDIAEGYSVSREKKESFPLTVTSAQKNPTAFYLCASSIEGGQPQHFGDGTRLSIL.

The chain is built from TRBV6-5 and TRBJ1-6; maybe TRBD1 (5 bases). Per germline, CDR1 MNHEY and CDR2 SVGAGI. CDR3 length: 15 residues. The V and J ends lost 7 bases and 10 bases respectively, with 20 bases between them. As DNA, the CDR3 is TGTGCCAGCAACGCCTGGGGCAGCGCGGGGTCACCCCTCCACTTT. Residues: CASNAWGSAGSPLHF.

CDR3 sequence reads: CASSKSGTVREKLFF. CDR3 DNA: TGTGCCAGTAGTAAATCCGGGACTGTACGCGAAAAACTGTTTTTT. The J gene is TRBJ1-4, the V gene TRBV19, with a tentative D call TRBD1 (5 bases). Trimming took 4 bases from V and 8 from J, leaving 17 bases between them. Germline assignment: CDR1 LNHDA and CDR2 SQIVND (reference sequence). This CDR3 spans 15 amino acids.

J is TRBJ1-4 and V is TRBV7-2; possible D gene TRBD1, 5 bases. Trimming left V 0 bases short and J 5 bases short, with 13 bases between. The CDR3 has 16 residues. CDR1 and CDR2 from the germline V gene are SGHTA and FQGNSA. CDR3 coding DNA: TGTGCCAGCAGCTTAGCGCTGGGACGGCCGAATGAAAAACTGTTTTTT. As protein: CASSLALGRPNEKLFF. Supplemented by reference TRBV7-2 and TRBJ1-4, the full variable domain reads GAGVSQSPSNKVTEKGKDVELRCDPISGHTALYWYRQSLGQGLEFLIYFQGNSAPDKSGLPSDRFSAERTGGSVSTLTIQRTQQEDSAVYLCASSLALGRPNEKLFFGSGTQLSVL.

The chain has TRBV7-2 and TRBJ2-5; TRBD1 might be the D (6 bases). The CDR3 sequence is 11 residues long. Germline V gene lookup returns CDR1 SGHTA and CDR2 FQGNSA. V gave up 6 bases and J gave up 4 bases, with 6 bases separating them. CDR3 nucleotide sequence: TGTGCCAGCAGAGGGGGAGAGACCCAGTACTTC. Protein: CASRGGETQYF.

The CDR3 bases are TGCGCCAGCAGCCAAGGCTGGGGCCGTCGAGATACGCAGTATTTT. Protein product: CASSQGWGRRDTQYF. The chain has TRBV4-3 and TRBJ2-3, with D maybe TRBD1 (5 bases). Germline V gene sequence: CDR1 LGHNA, CDR2 YSLEER. The CDR3 contains 15 residues. V dropped 1 base and J dropped 5 bases, with 13 bases sitting between them.

V gene TRBV5-5 combines with J gene TRBJ1-4; the match to TRBD1 covers 7 bases. This CDR3 has 13 amino acids. Germline CDR1 reads SGHKS; CDR2 reads YYEKEE (reference sequence). The V and J ends lost 3 bases and 5 bases, in that order; junction bases with no gene match: 1. This CDR3 is CASSSQGNEKLFF. The CDR3 region has the DNA TGTGCCAGCAGCTCACAGGGGAATGAAAAACTGTTTTTT.

The chain recombines TRBV5-1 with TRBJ1-6; 9 bases line up with TRBD1. This CDR3 comprises 16 residues. After removal of 5 bases from V and 0 bases from J, the junction contained 3 bases not matched to a gene. Germline values: CDR1 SGHRS, CDR2 YFSETQ. CDR3 region: CASRTGGSSYNSPLHF. CDR3 coding DNA: TGCGCCAGCAGGACAGGGGGAAGCTCCTATAATTCACCCCTCCACTTT.

The genes are TRBV6-5 and TRBJ2-1; the match to TRBD1 covers 10 bases. Germline V lookup: CDR1 MNHEY, CDR2 SVGAGI. The CDR3 is made up of 14 amino acids. V shed 7 bases, J shed 8 bases, and the junction held 8 bases outside the gene matches. The CDR3 coding sequence is TGTGCCAGCACCCCGGGACAGGGGATACATGAGCAGTTCTTC. This encodes CASTPGQGIHEQFF.

This chain joins TRBV15 and TRBJ2-6, with 11 bases lining up with TRBD2. The junction had 14 bases not matched to a gene; V was cut back by 4 bases and J by 0 bases. The CDR3 spans 21 residues. Germline V gene sequence: CDR1 LNHNV, CDR2 YYDKDF (reference sequence). CDR3 residues: CATSTLTSGAYGSSGANVLTF. In DNA, the CDR3 is TGTGCCACCAGCACCCTGACTAGCGGGGCATATGGAAGCTCTGGGGCCAACGTCCTGACTTTC.

The CDR3 bases are TGTGCCAGCAGGGATGGGGGGGGCCCCTGGGAGCAGTACTTC. Translated, it gives CASRDGGGPWEQYF. The genes are TRBV6-1 and TRBJ2-7; TRBD2 is a possible D gene (7 bases). Germline lookup yields CDR1 MNHNS and CDR2 SASEGT. V lost 6 bases and J 7 bases, leaving 19 bases between the germline ends. The CDR3 spans 14 residues.

The gene calls are TRBV9 and TRBJ2-5; 9 bases match TRBD2. Losses at the gene ends were 3 bases for V and 5 bases for J; bases not matched to a gene: 8. In germline, CDR1 is SGDLS, CDR2 YYNGEE. The CDR3 covers 15 residues. In DNA form, the CDR3 reads TGTGCCAGCAGCGAGACCGGGACTAGCTTGGAGACCCAGTACTTC. This gives the protein CASSETGTSLETQYF. The whole variable domain, filled in from reference TRBV9 and TRBJ2-5, reads DSGVTQTPKHLITATGQRVTLRCSPRSGDLSVYWYQQSLDQGLQFLIQYYNGEERAKGNILERFSAQQFPDLHSELNLSSLELGDSALYFCASSETGTSLETQYFGPGTRLLVL.

The V and J genes are TRBV11-2 and TRBJ1-3, with D maybe TRBD1 (6 bases). CDR3 length: 17 residues. Germline-derived CDR1 and CDR2 are SGHAT and FQNNGV. The germline V and J ends were trimmed by 0 bases and 3 bases, with 15 bases remaining between them. The CDR3 sequence: CASSLDHIAQGGNTIYF. The CDR3 nucleotides are TGTGCCAGCAGCTTAGATCACATAGCACAGGGTGGAAACACCATATATTTT.

The rearrangement joins TRBV30 to TRBJ2-5, with D perhaps TRBD1 (6 bases). Germline V gives CDR1 GTSNPN, CDR2 SVGIG (reference sequence). Between the trimmed V and J ends, which lost 6 bases and 5 bases, there was a span of 22 bases. CDR3 length: 15 residues. CDR3 DNA sequence: TGTGCCTGCGGACAGAAAGGAGGCGCAGGGGAGACCCAGTACTTC. This sequence encodes CACGQKGGAGETQYF.

The J gene is TRBJ1-1, the V gene TRBV4-1; 7 positions match TRBD1. Germline CDR1 MGHRA, CDR2 YSYEKL. The V segment lost 7 bases and the J segment 7 bases; nucleotides outside the gene matches: 15. This CDR3 contains 15 residues. The CDR3 sequence is CASNKQLRGLGEAFF. DNA of the CDR3: TGCGCCAGCAACAAGCAGCTTAGGGGGCTCGGTGAAGCTTTCTTT.

The chain has TRBV2 and TRBJ2-3; either TRBD1 or TRBD2 may supply D (5 bases each). The CDR3 runs to 13 residues. The germline CDR1 and CDR2 sequences are SNHLY and FYNNEI. V was cut by 2 bases and J by 8 bases, with 11 bases left in between. The CDR3 is CASSESWGSTQYF. CDR3 bases: TGTGCCAGCAGTGAAAGTTGGGGGTCTACGCAGTATTTT.

The J gene is TRBJ1-2, the V gene TRBV18; unclear D gene. Germline loops: CDR1 KGHSH, CDR2 LQKENI. This CDR3 has 13 residues. V gave up 6 bases and J gave up 0 bases, with 8 bases separating them. CDR3 sequence reads: CASSEKANYGYTF. For the CDR3, the DNA is TGTGCCAGCTCCGAGAAAGCTAACTATGGCTACACCTTC.

This chain uses TRBV6-6 with TRBJ1-1; 9 bases agree with TRBD1. Germline V CDR1 and CDR2: MNHNY, SVGAGI (reference sequence). The CDR3 is 15 residues long. The ends lost 6 bases at V and 0 bases at J; junction bases unmatched: 5. CDR3 nucleotides: TGTGCCAGCAGCAGACAGGGGGGAATGAACACTGAAGCTTTCTTT. Amino acid sequence: CASSRQGGMNTEAFF.

The chain links TRBV10-1 to TRBJ2-1; possibly TRBD2 for D (6 bases). The germline CDR1 and CDR2 sequences are WNHNN and SYGVQD (reference sequence). V lost 6 bases to trimming and J lost 3 bases, with 9 bases between them. The CDR3 sequence is 13 residues long. The CDR3 protein is CASSSGLYNEQFF. The DNA for the CDR3 is TGCGCCAGCAGCTCGGGACTCTACAATGAGCAGTTCTTC.

The chain recombines TRBV19 with TRBJ1-1; maybe TRBD1 (6 bases). This CDR3 region has 15 residues. Between the trimmed V and J ends, which lost 9 bases and 3 bases, there was a span of 20 bases. Germline V gene data show CDR1 as LNHDA and CDR2 as SQIVND (reference sequence). The CDR3 loop is CASYGGGTGDTEAFF. The CDR3 DNA reads as TGTGCCAGCTACGGGGGGGGCACTGGGGACACTGAAGCTTTCTTT. The full variable domain, rest sourced from reference TRBV19 and TRBJ1-1, is DGGITQSPKYLFRKEGQNVTLSCEQNLNHDAMYWYRQDPGQGLRLIYYSQIVNDFQKGDIAEGYSVSREKKESFPLTVTSAQKNPTAFYLCASYGGGTGDTEAFFGQGTRLTVV.

The V call is TRBV4-2, the J call TRBJ2-3; 10 bases match TRBD1. CDR1 and CDR2 (germline): LGHNA, YNFKEQ. Germline trimming cut 5 bases from V and 6 bases from J; bases unmatched to any gene: 11. The CDR3 consists of 16 residues. As DNA, the CDR3 is TGTGCCAGCAGCTCCACCCGGGACAGGGGCGGCGATACGCAGTATTTT. This sequence encodes CASSSTRDRGGDTQYF.

V gene TRBV18 combines with J gene TRBJ1-1; a possible D gene is TRBD1 (5 bases). Germline V CDR1 and CDR2: KGHSH, LQKENI. The CDR3 has 17 amino acids. V shed 0 bases and J shed 0 bases, with 14 bases lying between them. The CDR3 spells CASSPPGQRKMNTEAFF. CDR3 DNA: TGTGCCAGCTCACCACCCGGACAACGGAAGATGAACACTGAAGCTTTCTTT.

This clone has a single count. V is TRBV9 and J is TRBJ2-2; D unresolved. V shed 0 bases and J shed 0 bases, with 6 bases lying between them. CDR1 is SGDLS, CDR2 YYNGEE, per germline. The CDR3 consists of 15 residues. The DNA of the CDR3 is TGTGCCAGCAGCGTAGGTACAGCGAACACCGGGGAGCTGTTTTTT. Residues: CASSVGTANTGELFF.